One and the same sample provided the 14 T cell receptor beta chains below, sequenced in a study of blood T cells in healthy people across ages. Primed by a sample-barcoded 5' primer and a J-beta primer mix, a second PCR proceeded for 7 to 11 cycles. TCRdb redid the calling of the 5' RACE reads with MiXCR, one entry per CDR3 protein. The table records hundreds of thousands of distinct CDR3 sequences, under 30% of them present only once. Input material: blood. The receptors originated from an elderly woman in good health.

In this sample, this clonotype turned up many times. This sequence joins TRBV20-1 and TRBJ1-2, with 10 bases identical to TRBD1. The J segment lost 4 bases and the V segment lost 6 bases, leaving 11 bases of the junction unmatched. Germline values: CDR1 DFQATT, CDR2 SNEGSKA (reference sequence). This CDR3 spans 15 amino acids. The CDR3 protein is CSALGTGESLYGYTF. The CDR3 DNA reads TGCAGTGCGCTGGGGACAGGGGAGTCCCTCTATGGCTACACCTTC.

The chain links TRBV7-9 to TRBJ2-1; D is possibly TRBD1 (6 bases). V lost 5 bases, J lost 7 bases, and 21 bases lay in between. In germline, CDR1 is SEHNR, CDR2 FQNEAQ (reference sequence). This CDR3 region has 16 residues. The CDR3 is CASSQGGQGLENEQFF. The CDR3 nucleotides are TGTGCCAGCAGCCAGGGTGGTCAGGGGCTGGAGAATGAGCAGTTCTTC.

The V and J genes are TRBV6-5 and TRBJ1-6; no reliable D call. V lost 2 bases, J lost 13 bases, and 15 bases lay in between. The germline CDR1 and CDR2 sequences are MNHEY and SVGAGI. CDR3 length: 14 amino acids. CDR3 residues: CASSYGRGMGPLHF. CDR3 DNA sequence: TGTGCCAGCAGTTACGGTCGGGGAATGGGGCCCCTCCACTTT.

The sample holds many counts of this clonotype. V is TRBV6-6 and J is TRBJ1-2, with D maybe TRBD1 (5 bases). There are 12 residues in the CDR3. Germline V gene sequence: CDR1 MNHNY, CDR2 SVGAGI (reference sequence). Trimming pared 5 bases from V and 8 bases from J, leaving 12 bases between. The CDR3 loop is CASSRDEFGYTF. The CDR3 DNA is TGTGCCAGCAGTAGGGACGAATTCGGCTACACCTTC.

The V gene is TRBV5-4, the J gene TRBJ2-1, with 8 bases identical to TRBD2. Germline V lookup: CDR1 SGHNT, CDR2 YYREEE (reference sequence). This CDR3 is built from 14 residues. The J segment lost 7 bases and the V segment lost 3 bases, leaving 6 bases of the junction unmatched. CDR3 coding DNA: TGTGCCAGCAGCTGCGGACTAGCCGAAAATGAGCAGTTCTTC. As protein: CASSCGLAENEQFF.

This clonotype occurred many times. CDR3 residues: CASNPPGTLNTEAFF. CDR3 bases: TGTGCCAGCAACCCTCCCGGGACACTGAACACTGAAGCTTTCTTT. The rearrangement uses TRBV12-3 or TRBV12-4 and TRBJ1-1; weak D call: TRBD1 (6 bases). Trimming cost V 7 bases and J 0 bases, with 15 bases left between them. The CDR3 has 15 amino acids.

This chain uses TRBV6-6 with TRBJ1-6; D gene uncertain. V lost 7 bases and J 7 bases, leaving 17 bases between the germline ends. The length of the CDR3 is 15 residues. Germline V gives CDR1 MNHNY, CDR2 SVGAGI (reference sequence). The DNA of the CDR3 is TGTGCCAGCACACAGCTGAGAGGAAACAATTCACCCCTCCACTTT. Translating it yields CASTQLRGNNSPLHF.

This clonotype has at least ten counts. The chain employs TRBV20-1 and TRBJ1-6; D gene uncertain. This CDR3 contains 17 residues. CDR1 is DFQATT, CDR2 SNEGSKA, per germline (reference sequence). The V and J ends lost 0 bases and 0 bases respectively, with 12 bases between them. The CDR3 bases are TGCAGTGCTAGAGATAGCGGTCCTAGCTCCTATAATTCACCCCTCCACTTT. The encoded protein is CSARDSGPSSYNSPLHF.

A word on this clonotype: Since a much larger clone is just one base distant, this may be a read error. The V call is TRBV18, the J call TRBJ2-7; no firm D call. V dropped 4 bases and J dropped 7 bases, with 17 bases sitting between them. Germline loops: CDR1 KGHSH, CDR2 LQKENI. The CDR3 is 14 residues long. CDR3 DNA: TGTGCCAGCTCACGGTCCGAAGGGTACAATGAGCAGTACTTC. As protein: CASSRSEGYNEQYF.

About this clonotype itself: The DNA is omitted, as the CDR3 cannot be located on it reliably, and the CDR3 follows TCRdb's listing. The J gene is TRBJ1-2, the V gene TRBV29-1; the table's D call, TRBD1, has no DNA check behind it. Germline CDR1 is SQVTM and CDR2 is ANQGSEA. Counting both end residues, the CDR3 totals 12 amino acids. CDR3 residues: CSVEGLNYGCTF.

This clonotype has a single count. The chain recombines TRBV28 with TRBJ2-1, with TRBD2 identical over 9 bases. This CDR3 comprises 18 residues. CDR1 is MDHEN and CDR2 is SYDVKM in the germline V gene. V shed 3 bases, J shed 2 bases, and the junction held 11 bases outside the gene matches. The CDR3 reads CASSFLVAGLATYNEQFF. As DNA, the CDR3 is TGTGCCAGCAGTTTCCTTGTAGCGGGACTAGCTACCTACAATGAGCAGTTCTTC.

Details on this clonotype: A much larger clone sits a single nucleotide away, making a read error possible. The chain couples TRBV6-6 to TRBJ1-1; TRBD1 matches at 10 bases. The CDR3 length is 15 residues. Germline CDR1 is MNHNY and CDR2 is SVGAGI (reference sequence). V gave up 5 bases and J gave up 4 bases; unmatched junction bases: 7. CDR3 loop: CASSPTGGRSTEAFF. The CDR3 DNA is TGTGCCAGCAGTCCGACAGGGGGCCGGAGCACTGAAGCTTTCTTT.

This clonotype has at least ten counts. The chain is built from TRBV6-6 and TRBJ2-7; a weak D match, TRBD2 (6 bases). The CDR3 spans 15 residues. The V gene lost 1 base and the J gene lost 3 bases, with 13 bases spanning the gap. Germline loops: CDR1 MNHNY, CDR2 SVGAGI (reference sequence). CDR3 sequence (DNA): TGTGCCAGCAGTTACTTGGAGGGTGATCGCTACGAGCAGTACTTC. Its translation: CASSYLEGDRYEQYF.

For this clonotype: Just one base apart from a much larger clone, this may be a read error. V and J are TRBV7-9 and TRBJ2-7; 12 nucleotides agree with TRBD2. The CDR3 has 16 amino acids. The trim removed 3 bases at V and 7 bases at J, leaving 10 bases unmatched. Germline V gene data show CDR1 as SEHNR and CDR2 as FQNEAQ (reference sequence). The CDR3 sequence: CASSLGGLAGKGEQYF. The CDR3 DNA is TGTGCCAGCAGCTTGGGCGGACTAGCGGGGAAGGGTGAGCAGTACTTC.